Listed below are T cell receptor beta chains from one sample, sequenced in a study of metastatic and nonmetastatic thyroid tumors. TCRdb re-called the PCR reads through MiXCR. The repertoire holds over 9,000 clones, with around 25% as singletons. Source material: adjacent normal tissue. Every receptor here comes from a male donor with papillary thyroid cancer or a benign thyroid nodule (not recorded which). Some clones in this sample may be carry-over from other donors' samples. CDR3s include the opening cysteine and the closing phenylalanine or tryptophan. The D gene is left open where the match is weak. For some rows the clone size is stated as once, few or many, or as a class when expanded; others skip it.

TRBV11-3	.	TRBJ1-4	.	TGTGCCAGCAGCCAAGAGGGGGGGTTGAGTGAAAAACTGTTTTTT	CASSQEGGLSEKLFF
TRBV12-3/TRBV12-4	few	TRBJ1-1	.	TGTGCCAGCAGTTTAGATCTTAACACTGAAGCTTTCTTT	CASSLDLNTEAFF
TRBV25-1	few	TRBJ2-5	.	TGTGCCAGCAGTGAACCATCCTCGGGGCAAGAGACCCAGTACTTC	CASSEPSSGQETQYF
TRBV6-5	few	TRBJ1-6	.	TGTGCCAGCAGTTACACAGGGACCTTAAATTCACCCCTCCACTTT	CASSYTGTLNSPLHF
TRBV5-5	.	TRBJ2-7	TRBD1	TGTGCCAGCAGCCCACAGGGGGGCTCCTACGAGCAGTACTTC	CASSPQGGSYEQYF
TRBV30	.	TRBJ1-4	.	TGTACCTGGAGTGTAGGTCGAATTAATGAAAAACTGTTTTTT	CTWSVGRINEKLFF
TRBV12-3/TRBV12-4	.	TRBJ2-6	.	TGTGCCAGCAGCCGGAGTGGTGGGGCCAACGTCCTGACTTTC	CASSRSGGANVLTF
TRBV14	medium-sized	TRBJ1-6	.	TGTGCCAGCAGCTGGTCGGGGGTTGGGCCACCCCTCCACTTT	CASSWSGVGPPLHF
TRBV7-3	many	TRBJ2-3	TRBD2	TGTGCCAGCAGCCCCGGGACTAGCGGGGGGGGGAGGGCAGATACGCAGTATTTT	CASSPGTSGGGRADTQYF
TRBV18	.	TRBJ1-1	.	TGTGCCAGCTCACCACAGGTTAAATATCCTGAAGCTTTCTTT	CASSPQVKYPEAFF
TRBV5-1	few	TRBJ2-7	TRBD1	TGCGCCAGCAGCTTGGCCAGGACAGGTACCTACGAGCAGTACTTC	CASSLARTGTYEQYF
TRBV18	few	TRBJ1-2	TRBD1	TGTGCCAGCTCACCAAACGCCCCGGGACAGGGAGTTTATGGCTACACCTTC	CASSPNAPGQGVYGYTF
TRBV9	.	TRBJ1-3	TRBD1	TGTGCCAGCAGTCCTTCGGCAGGGGGAGGAAACACCATATATTTT	CASSPSAGGGNTIYF
TRBV6-4	medium-sized	TRBJ2-1	TRBD2	TGTGCCAGCAGTCCCGGACTAGCTTTAATCGATGAGCAGTTCTTC	CASSPGLALIDEQFF
TRBV24-1	.	TRBJ2-7	TRBD1	TGTGCCACCAGTGATCCGGGACAGGCCCACGAGCAGTACTTC	CATSDPGQAHEQYF
TRBV20-1	.	TRBJ1-2	.	TGCAGTGCTAGAGGGGGCCGGGGCTATGGCTACACCTTC	CSARGGRGYGYTF
TRBV24-1	medium-sized	TRBJ2-3	TRBD2	TGTGCCACCAGTGGGACTAGCGGGGGGACAGATACGCAGTATTTT	CATSGTSGGTDTQYF
TRBV20-1	.	TRBJ2-7	TRBD1	TGTAGTGCCAGGGACAGACGTTACGAGCAGTACTTC	CSARDRRYEQYF
TRBV4-2	.	TRBJ2-5	TRBD2	TGTGCCAGCAGCCAAGACCTTTCCGGCGGGAGGGCTGTCGAGACCCAGTACTTC	CASSQDLSGGRAVETQYF
TRBV19	medium-sized	TRBJ2-7	TRBD2	TGTGCCAGTAGTATAGGGGAGCGGGAGATCCCCTACGAGCAGTACTTC	CASSIGEREIPYEQYF
TRBV27	.	TRBJ2-1	TRBD2	TGTGCCAGCAGTTTAATAGCGGGAGGTTTTAATGAGCAGTTCTTC	CASSLIAGGFNEQFF
TRBV19	medium-sized	TRBJ2-7	TRBD1	TGTGCCAGTAGTATAGTTCTAAGGGACAGGGGACCCTACGAGCAGTACTTC	CASSIVLRDRGPYEQYF
TRBV5-1	medium-sized	TRBJ1-2	.	TGCGCCAGCAGCTCCGCGGGGATTGATGGCTACACCTTC	CASSSAGIDGYTF
TRBV11-2	medium-sized	TRBJ1-2	TRBD1	TGTGCCAGCAGCAAAGAGGGGGCGCGGGTCTATGGCTACACCTTC	CASSKEGARVYGYTF
TRBV2	few	TRBJ1-6	.	TGTGCCAGCCGTACAGAGTTTTATAATTCACCCCTCCACTTT	CASRTEFYNSPLHF
TRBV9	many	TRBJ2-3	TRBD1	TGTGCCAGCAGCTCTAGGGACAGAAGCACAGATACGCAGTATTTT	CASSSRDRSTDTQYF
TRBV29-1	few	TRBJ2-7	TRBD2	TGCAGCGTCCTTAGCGGGAGCTCCTACGAGCAGTACTTC	CSVLSGSSYEQYF
TRBV5-1	medium-sized	TRBJ2-7	TRBD1	TGCGCCAGCAGCTTTCGATGGGACAGTAGGGACGAGCAGTACTTC	CASSFRWDSRDEQYF
TRBV12-3/TRBV12-4	.	TRBJ1-2	.	TGTGCCAGCAGTTTCATTATGGGGGGTGGTTATGGCTACACCTTC	CASSFIMGGGYGYTF
TRBV12-3/TRBV12-4	.	TRBJ2-3	.	TGTGCCAGCAGTTTTTCCGGATCAGATACGCAGTATTTT	CASSFSGSDTQYF
TRBV10-1	medium-sized	TRBJ2-7	TRBD2	TGCGCCAGCAAGCTGGCTCGAACTAGCGAACGTTCCTACGAGCAGTACTTC	CASKLARTSERSYEQYF
TRBV27	many	TRBJ2-5	.	TGTGCCAGCAGTTTAGGAGAGACCCAGTACTTC	CASSLGETQYF
TRBV6-1	few	TRBJ1-1	.	TGTGCCAGCAGCCCACGACAAAACACTGAAGCTTTCTTT	CASSPRQNTEAFF
TRBV13	large	TRBJ2-7	.	TGTGCCAGCAGCTCCCTGGACTACGAGCAGTACTTC	CASSSLDYEQYF
TRBV2	.	TRBJ2-7	.	TGTGCCAGCCTACTGAGTGGAGAGGTCTCCTACTACGAGCAGTACTTC	CASLLSGEVSYYEQYF
TRBV19	few	TRBJ1-5	TRBD1	TGTGCCAGTAGTATACAGGGGGCGCTTGGTCAGCCCCAGCATTTT	CASSIQGALGQPQHF
TRBV28	few	TRBJ2-1	TRBD2	TGTGCCAGCAGTTTTAGCGGGACACATAACGAGCAGTTCTTC	CASSFSGTHNEQFF
TRBV24-1	.	TRBJ1-5	.	TGTGCCACCGGAGAGGGGTCTAGCAATCAGCCCCAGCATTTT	CATGEGSSNQPQHF
TRBV11-2	.	TRBJ2-7	.	TGTGCCAGCAGCCTTAACTACGAGCAGTACTTC	CASSLNYEQYF
TRBV3-1	many	TRBJ2-3	TRBD2	TGTGCCAGCAGCCATGGACTAGCGGGAGCCACAGATACGCAGTATTTT	CASSHGLAGATDTQYF
TRBV11-1	.	TRBJ2-7	TRBD1	TGTGCCAGCAGCTTAGCCGGGGACAGGGTACGCTACGAGCAGTACTTC	CASSLAGDRVRYEQYF
TRBV5-1	medium-sized	TRBJ2-3	.	TGCGCCAGCAGCCAAGGACAGCCTAGCACAGATACGCAGTATTTT	CASSQGQPSTDTQYF
TRBV28	.	TRBJ2-7	.	.	CASSFSVRGAGAYEQYF
TRBV28	.	TRBJ1-1	.	TGTGCCAGCAGTTTACAGGGGCCTATGAACACTGAAGCTTTCTTT	CASSLQGPMNTEAFF
TRBV24-1	.	TRBJ2-1	TRBD2	TGTGCCACCAGTGATTTGACACTAGCGGGGGAAACGCAGTTCTTC	CATSDLTLAGETQFF
TRBV20-1	.	TRBJ2-5	TRBD2	TGCAGTGCCATTGTGGACGGGGGGGCAACAAAGACCCAGTACTTC	CSAIVDGGATKTQYF
TRBV5-1	medium-sized	TRBJ2-7	TRBD1	TGCGCCAGCAGCTTGGAGGGACAGGGAATACACGAGCAGTACTTC	CASSLEGQGIHEQYF
TRBV20-1	medium-sized	TRBJ1-6	.	TGCAGTGCTAGAGATTTGGGGTATGGTAATTCACCCCTCCACTTT	CSARDLGYGNSPLHF
TRBV6-2/TRBV6-3	medium-sized	TRBJ2-1	TRBD2	TGTGCCAGCAGTTCGAATCGACTAGCGGGAGTAAATGAGCAGTTCTTC	CASSSNRLAGVNEQFF
TRBV11-1	.	TRBJ2-7	TRBD2	TGTGCCAGCAGCTTAGACGCTGGACTAGCAGGAGGCGAGCAGTACTTC	CASSLDAGLAGGEQYF
TRBV12-3/TRBV12-4	many	TRBJ1-4	.	TGTGCCAGCAGTTTAGTGAGAGGTCTAGATGAAAAACTGTTTTTT	CASSLVRGLDEKLFF
TRBV6-2/TRBV6-3	few	TRBJ1-2	TRBD1	TGTGCCAGCAGTTACTCCTGGACAGGGAACCCTAACTATGGCTACACCTTC	CASSYSWTGNPNYGYTF
TRBV11-1	.	TRBJ2-7	TRBD1	TGTGCCAGCAGCTTTCCACAGGGGGCGCGCCCCTACGAGCAGTACTTC	CASSFPQGARPYEQYF
TRBV12-3/TRBV12-4	.	TRBJ1-5	.	TGTGCCAGCAGTTTTGATCCCAAAGAGAGCAATCAGCCCCAGCATTTT	CASSFDPKESNQPQHF